Sequencing of this T cell receptor beta chain was carried out in a study of radiation and T cells in renal cell carcinoma. Treatment reported: treatment-naive control, cytoreductive nephrectomy. Some clones are missing from TCRdb's copy, which holds only in-frame ones; the method was immunoSEQ multiplex PCR. The sample lists 13,000 or so clones; about 71% were seen once. This clone was observed a single time. Its antigen is still unknown. Looked up from germline, CDR1 is SGHVS and CDR2 is FQNEAQ. The CDR3 is 14 residues long. Trimming removed 3 bases from V and 3 bases from J, with 12 bases in between. Points from the study as a whole: Irradiated tumors held more dominant CDR3 motifs than control tumors.

The chain recombines TRBV7-8 with TRBJ2-7; D perhaps matches TRBD1 (5 bases). Source: tumor tissue, taken from a patient whose treatment was nephrectomy without radiotherapy. The receptor was derived from a woman older than 75 with renal cell carcinoma. The CDR3 DNA is TGTGCCAGCAGCTTTTGGCAGGGTAACTACGAGCAGTACTTC. This sequence encodes CASSFWQGNYEQYF.